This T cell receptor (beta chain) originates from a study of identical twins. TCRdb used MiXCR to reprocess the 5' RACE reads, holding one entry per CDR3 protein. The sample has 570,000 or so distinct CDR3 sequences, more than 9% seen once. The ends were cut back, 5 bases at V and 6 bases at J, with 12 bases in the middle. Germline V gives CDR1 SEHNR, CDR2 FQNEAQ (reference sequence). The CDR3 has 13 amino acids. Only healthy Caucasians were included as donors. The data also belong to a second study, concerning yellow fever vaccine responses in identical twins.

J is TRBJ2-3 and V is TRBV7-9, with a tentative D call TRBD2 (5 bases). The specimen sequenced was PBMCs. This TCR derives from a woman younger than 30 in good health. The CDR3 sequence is CASSQRTGDTQYF. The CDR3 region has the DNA TGTGCCAGCAGCCAACGCACGGGGGATACGCAGTATTTT.